This T cell receptor (beta chain) was recovered during a study of blood T cell repertoires in COVID-19. Study-wide background: Acute and convalescent COVID-19 specimens originated in the United States, Italy and Spain. The analysed material was cDNA or gDNA that came from T cells, B-cell-depleted T cells, or PBMCs.

This clone appeared a single time. V shed 6 bases, J shed 7 bases, and the junction held 12 bases outside the gene matches. Germline loops: CDR1 MDHEN, CDR2 SYDVKM. The CDR3 has 16 amino acids. Libraries were prepared by immunoSEQ multiplex PCR; TCRdb keeps only in-frame clonotypes and omits some of them. In the table there are approximately 90,000 clones, 75% to 85% of which are singletons. Sequenced material: peripheral blood. This sequence was found in a man aged 55 to 70 with acute or convalescent COVID-19. The V gene is TRBV28, the J gene TRBJ1-6; 7 nucleotides agree with TRBD1. The DNA of the CDR3 is TGTGCCAGCAGCCCTCCAGGGGGAAAAGGAAATTCACCCCTCCACTTT. This encodes CASSPPGGKGNSPLHF.